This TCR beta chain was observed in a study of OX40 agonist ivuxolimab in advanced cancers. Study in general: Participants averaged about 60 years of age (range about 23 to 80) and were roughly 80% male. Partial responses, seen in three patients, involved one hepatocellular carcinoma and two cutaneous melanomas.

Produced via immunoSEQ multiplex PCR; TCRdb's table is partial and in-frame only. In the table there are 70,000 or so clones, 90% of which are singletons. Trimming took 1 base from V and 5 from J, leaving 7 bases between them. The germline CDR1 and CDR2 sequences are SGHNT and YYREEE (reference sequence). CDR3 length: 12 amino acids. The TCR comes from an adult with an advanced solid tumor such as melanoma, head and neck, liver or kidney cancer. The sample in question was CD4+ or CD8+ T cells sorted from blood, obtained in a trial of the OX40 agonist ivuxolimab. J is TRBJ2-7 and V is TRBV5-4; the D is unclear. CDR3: CASSLLSNEQYF. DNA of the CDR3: TGTGCCAGCAGCTTGCTGAGTAACGAGCAGTACTTC. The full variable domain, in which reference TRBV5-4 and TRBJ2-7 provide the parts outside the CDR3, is ETGVTQSPTHLIKTRGQQVTLRCSSQSGHNTVSWYQQALGQGPQFIFQYYREEENGRGNFPPRFSGLQFPNYSSELNVNALELDDSALYLCASSLLSNEQYFGPGTRLTVT.